This TCR beta chain was identified during a study of T cells in Graves' hyperthyroidism and ophthalmopathy. Looked up from germline, CDR1 is SQVTM and CDR2 is ANQGSEA. CDR3 length: 15 residues. V gave up 3 bases and J gave up 7 bases; unmatched junction bases: 11. This clonotype was found many times. Amplified regions were TCR beta CDR3 sequences from RNA transcripts. The HTBI primer set drove a first-round RT-PCR of the TCR CDR3. TCRdb passed the multiplex PCR reads through MiXCR, listing each CDR3 protein once. This sample carries approximately 410,000 distinct CDR3 sequences, roughly 13% of them seen once, and the ten largest clones take 5% to 6%. In making diagnoses, clinical symptoms, serum thyroxine and TRAb, thyroid ultrasound and orbital computed tomography were all used. 10 ml of fresh peripheral blood supplied the PBMCs.

The rearrangement uses TRBV29-1 and TRBJ2-1; TRBD2 aligns across 8 bases. Material: blood. This clonotype was obtained from a woman aged 18-29 years with Graves' hyperthyroidism. The CDR3: CSVDRSGRIANEQFF. The CDR3 nucleotides read TGCAGCGTTGATAGGAGCGGGAGAATTGCAAATGAGCAGTTCTTC.